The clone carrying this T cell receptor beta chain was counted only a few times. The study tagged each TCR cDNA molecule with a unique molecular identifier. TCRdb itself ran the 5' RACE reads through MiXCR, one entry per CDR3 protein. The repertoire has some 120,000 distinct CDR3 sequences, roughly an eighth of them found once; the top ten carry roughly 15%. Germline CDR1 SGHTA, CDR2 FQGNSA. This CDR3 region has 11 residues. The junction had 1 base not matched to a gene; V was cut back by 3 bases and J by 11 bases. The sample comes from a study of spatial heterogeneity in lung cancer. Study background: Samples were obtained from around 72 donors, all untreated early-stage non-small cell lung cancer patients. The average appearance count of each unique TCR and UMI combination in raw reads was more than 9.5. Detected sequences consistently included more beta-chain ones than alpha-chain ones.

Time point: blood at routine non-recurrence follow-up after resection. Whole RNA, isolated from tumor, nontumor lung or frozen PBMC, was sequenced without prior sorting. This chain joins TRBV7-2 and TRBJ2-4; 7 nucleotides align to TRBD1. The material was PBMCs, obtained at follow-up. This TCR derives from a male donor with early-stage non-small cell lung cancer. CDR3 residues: CASSLGTVQYF. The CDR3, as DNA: TGTGCCAGCAGCTTGGGGACAGTTCAGTACTTC.